The 21 T cell receptor beta chains below come from one sample, sequenced in a study of human T cells and chemical hapten exposure. Time point here: patch test 1, 2 weeks after DPC sensitization. Treatment: therapeutic diphenylcyclopropenone sensitization with weekly scalp DPC. TCRdb processed the RACE reads anew with MiXCR; each CDR3 protein has one entry. The repertoire holds around 120,000 distinct CDR3 sequences, 9.5% to 12% seen once, with around 3.5% in the top ten. Sequenced material: whole blood, taken in connection with sensitization to the hapten diphenylcyclopropenone (DPC). The receptor source for this set is a woman aged 40 to 49 with alopecia areata. Some clones in this sample may be carry-over from other donors' samples.

This clonotype has a handful of counts. The chain is built from TRBV7-9 and TRBJ1-2; D is unclear. The ends were cut back, 3 bases at V and 7 bases at J, with 18 bases in the middle. Germline values: CDR1 SEHNR, CDR2 FQNEAQ (reference sequence). This CDR3 is 15 amino acids long. The CDR3 DNA reads as TGTGCCAGCAGCTTTGGTCGATCCGGGGTTAGTGGCTACACCTTC. Its translation: CASSFGRSGVSGYTF.

The chain joins TRBV29-1 to TRBJ2-1, with a tentative D call TRBD2 (7 bases). The germline V gene has CDR1 SQVTM and CDR2 ANQGSEA. This CDR3 region has 16 residues. The V and J ends lost 3 bases and 2 bases respectively, with 17 bases between them. The CDR3 DNA reads TGCAGCGTTGAGGCCCCAGGGGAGGGTACCTACAATGAGCAGTTCTTC. This sequence encodes CSVEAPGEGTYNEQFF.

This clonotype was counted many times. The chain couples TRBV18 to TRBJ2-7; 7 positions match TRBD1. Germline CDR1 KGHSH, CDR2 LQKENI. The ends lost 0 bases at V and 4 bases at J; junction bases unmatched: 3. The CDR3 is made up of 14 amino acids. DNA of the CDR3: TGTGCCAGCTCACCACCGGGACAGCCGTACGAGCAGTACTTC. As protein: CASSPPGQPYEQYF.

This clonotype was found a few times. The rearrangement uses TRBV2 and TRBJ1-4; D remains unclear. V was clipped by 7 bases and J by 0 bases, with 12 bases between them. Germline-derived CDR1 and CDR2 are SNHLY and FYNNEI. The CDR3 is made up of 15 amino acids. CDR3: CASIRTPATNEKLFF. The DNA of the CDR3 is TGTGCCAGCATACGGACTCCTGCAACTAATGAAAAACTGTTTTTT.

The chain carries TRBV14 and TRBJ1-2, with 10 bases lining up with TRBD1. The CDR3 is made up of 18 amino acids. The V gene's germline CDR1 is SGHDN and CDR2 FVKESK. The junction had 14 bases not matched to a gene; V was cut back by 3 bases and J by 4 bases. The CDR3 nucleotides are TGTGCCAGCAGCCAGCCTGGGACAGGGGCCGTCCTTGGCTATGGCTACACCTTC. Amino acids: CASSQPGTGAVLGYGYTF.

This clonotype was observed at least ten times. The chain couples TRBV3-1 to TRBJ1-6; D unresolved. V was trimmed by 0 bases and J by 7 bases, leaving 10 bases between them. Germline values: CDR1 LGHDT, CDR2 YNNKEL (reference sequence). The CDR3 covers 15 residues. CDR3 sequence reads: CASSQEGRWNSPLHF. The CDR3 DNA reads as TGTGCCAGCAGCCAAGAGGGTCGCTGGAATTCACCCCTCCACTTT.

This chain links TRBV7-9 with TRBJ2-1, with a possible D match to TRBD1 (6 bases). The CDR3 sequence is 16 residues long. The germline V and J ends were trimmed by 4 bases and 0 bases, with 13 bases remaining between them. The V gene's germline CDR1 is SEHNR and CDR2 FQNEAQ (reference sequence). This CDR3 is CASSSGQTSSYNEQFF. The CDR3 coding sequence is TGTGCCAGCAGCTCAGGACAGACCAGCTCCTACAATGAGCAGTTCTTC.

Only a few counts were recorded for this clonotype. This chain connects TRBV6-1 to TRBJ1-2, with D possibly matching TRBD1 (5 bases). The CDR3 runs to 13 residues. V was shortened by 6 bases and J by 3 bases, with 11 bases between the two germline ends. CDR1 is MNHNS, CDR2 SASEGT, per germline. CDR3 bases: TGTGCCAGCAGACCCCAGGGCTACTATGGCTACACCTTC. Its translation is CASRPQGYYGYTF.

This clonotype was counted at least ten times. The V call is TRBV7-2, the J call TRBJ2-7, with D possibly matching TRBD2 (5 bases). The CDR3 spans 15 residues. Trimming took 3 bases from V and 0 from J, leaving 12 bases between them. CDR1 and CDR2 from the germline V gene are SGHTA and FQGNSA. CDR3 DNA: TGTGCCAGCAGCTTTTCCCCGGGGAGCTCCTACGAGCAGTACTTC. It is translated as CASSFSPGSSYEQYF.

This clonotype came up many times. This sequence joins TRBV28 and TRBJ1-5; no clear D. The germline V gene has CDR1 MDHEN and CDR2 SYDVKM. Between the trimmed V and J ends, which lost 2 bases and 7 bases, there was a span of 12 bases. This CDR3 region has 14 residues. CDR3 amino acids: CASSLRVAWQPQHF. The CDR3 DNA reads TGTGCCAGCAGTTTAAGAGTGGCATGGCAGCCCCAGCATTTT.

In its sample, this clonotype was seen a few times. This chain connects TRBV20-1 to TRBJ1-4; no clear D. This CDR3 region has 12 residues. The germline V gene has CDR1 DFQATT and CDR2 SNEGSKA (reference sequence). The V end was cut by 3 bases, the J end by 5 bases, with 7 bases between. The CDR3 bases are TGCAGTGCTAGTCTCCGAAATGAAAAACTGTTTTTT. It is translated as CSASLRNEKLFF.

The chain employs TRBV5-4 and TRBJ2-5, with TRBD2 matching 7 bases. Per the germline V gene, CDR1 is SGHNT and CDR2 is YYREEE (reference sequence). The CDR3 is made up of 15 amino acids. J lost 2 bases, V lost 4 bases, and 8 bases had no gene match. The chain's CDR3 is CASSVKLAAQETQYF. The CDR3 DNA follows: TGTGCCAGCAGCGTTAAGCTAGCGGCGCAAGAGACCCAGTACTTC.

V and J are TRBV4-1 and TRBJ1-5, with 7 bases aligning to TRBD1. The V gene's germline CDR1 is MGHRA and CDR2 YSYEKL. The V gene end was trimmed by 1 base and the J gene end by 0 bases; junction bases not matched to a gene: 9. The CDR3 runs 18 residues. CDR3 DNA: TGCGCCAGCAGCCAAGGCAGCGACAGGGCGGATAGCAATCAGCCCCAGCATTTT. Protein: CASSQGSDRADSNQPQHF.

DNA of the CDR3: TGCGCCAGCAGTCCCCGGGGGTTGGCCAACGTCCTGACTTTC. Encoded protein: CASSPRGLANVLTF. The V and J genes are TRBV4-3 and TRBJ2-6, with D possibly being TRBD2 (6 bases). CDR1 and CDR2 from the germline V gene are LGHNA and YSLEER. The CDR3 contains 14 residues. Trimming left V 6 bases short and J 6 bases short, with 12 bases between.

This chain links TRBV20-1 with TRBJ1-5, with D possibly TRBD1 on 5 matching bases. The CDR3 spans 15 residues. CDR1 and CDR2 (germline): DFQATT, SNEGSKA (reference sequence). The V end lost 4 bases, the J end lost 1 base, and 14 bases lay between the germline ends. The CDR3 bases are TGCAGTGCTAAGTTGCAGGGTAGAAGCAATCAGCCCCAGCATTTT. Protein product: CSAKLQGRSNQPQHF.

CDR3 coding DNA: TGTGCCACGAGAGCGGAGGGAGACTGGACCGGGGAGCTGTTTTTT. Protein product: CATRAEGDWTGELFF. This chain joins TRBV28 and TRBJ2-2, with a tentative D call TRBD2 (6 bases). Trimming removed 10 bases from V and 5 bases from J, with 20 bases in between. Looked up from germline, CDR1 is MDHEN and CDR2 is SYDVKM. This CDR3 contains 15 residues.

This clonotype was observed many times. The V call is TRBV6-2 or TRBV6-3, the J call TRBJ2-4; the match to TRBD2 covers 7 bases. The germline CDR1 and CDR2 sequences are MNHEY and SVGEGT. Losses at the gene ends were 10 bases for V and 0 bases for J; bases not matched to a gene: 3. This CDR3 contains 13 residues. CDR3 loop: CATLAVAKNIQYF. The DNA of the CDR3 is TGTGCCACCCTAGCGGTAGCCAAAAACATTCAGTACTTC.

This clonotype has more than one count but fewer than ten. The chain joins TRBV29-1 to TRBJ2-7, with TRBD1 identical over 7 bases. The CDR3 length is 11 residues. V lost 8 bases and J lost 7; bases outside the gene matches: 8. Germline CDR1 and CDR2: SQVTM and ANQGSEA. In DNA form, the CDR3 reads TGCAGCACTCAACAGGGGAGTGAGCAGTACTTC. It translates to CSTQQGSEQYF.

This clonotype was seen more than once but under ten times. V is TRBV12-3 or TRBV12-4 and J is TRBJ2-1, with TRBD2 identical over 7 bases. The CDR3 sequence is 13 residues long. Unmatched junction bases numbered 0, after V lost 6 bases and J lost 1 base. This chain's CDR3 is CASSGGSYNEQFF. CDR3 DNA: TGTGCCAGCAGCGGGGGGTCCTACAATGAGCAGTTCTTC.

This clonotype was recorded at least ten times. V usage is TRBV25-1 and J usage is TRBJ1-5; 9 bases align to TRBD1. Losses at the gene ends were 5 bases for V and 1 base for J; bases not matched to a gene: 6. The length of the CDR3 is 16 residues. Germline-derived CDR1 and CDR2 are MGHDK and SYGVNS. The CDR3 region is CASSSDRGKSNQPQHF. The CDR3 DNA reads TGTGCCAGCAGTTCCGACAGGGGGAAAAGCAATCAGCCCCAGCATTTT.

The V call is TRBV29-1, the J call TRBJ1-5, with unresolved D. Germline CDR1 is SQVTM and CDR2 is ANQGSEA. This CDR3 region has 15 residues. V was trimmed by 4 bases and J by 0 bases, leaving 13 bases between them. CDR3 sequence (DNA): TGCAGCGTTGCGACCACGTGGGATAGCAATCAGCCCCAGCATTTT. Translated, it gives CSVATTWDSNQPQHF.